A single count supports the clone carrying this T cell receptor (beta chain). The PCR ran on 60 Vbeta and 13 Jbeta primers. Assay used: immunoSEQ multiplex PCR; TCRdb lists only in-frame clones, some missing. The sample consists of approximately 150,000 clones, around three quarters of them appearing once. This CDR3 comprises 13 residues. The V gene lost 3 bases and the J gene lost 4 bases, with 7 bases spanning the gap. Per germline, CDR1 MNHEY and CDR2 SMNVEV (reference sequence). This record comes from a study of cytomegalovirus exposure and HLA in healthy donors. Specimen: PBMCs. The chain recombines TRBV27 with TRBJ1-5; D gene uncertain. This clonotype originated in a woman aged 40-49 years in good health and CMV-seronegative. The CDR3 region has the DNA TGTGCCAGCAGTTTGCGCGAAAATCAGCCCCAGCATTTT. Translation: CASSLRENQPQHF.